The rows below give T cell receptor beta chains drawn from one sample of a study of Graves' ophthalmopathy and Graves' hyperthyroidism. TCRdb reprocessed the multiplex PCR reads with MiXCR, giving one entry per CDR3 protein. The sample holds 560,000 or so distinct CDR3 sequences, just under 40% seen once. The material sequenced was peripheral blood or thyroid tissue (not recorded which). Receptor source: an adult man with Graves' hyperthyroidism. CDR3s include the opening cysteine and the closing phenylalanine or tryptophan. The order of the fields is J gene, clone size, V gene, D gene, CDR3 length, CDR3 DNA, CDR3 protein. D genes are given only for firm matches. The listing skips clone size in some rows; elsewhere it reads once, few, many or a size class.

TRBJ1-6 . TRBV9 . 14 TGTGCCTGGAGCGTCGACAGAGCGAATTCACCCCTCCACTTT CAWSVDRANSPLHF
TRBJ2-3 once TRBV5-1 . 14 TGCGCCAGCAGCTTGATTTGGGGTGTGGATACGCAGTATTTT CASSLIWGVDTQYF
TRBJ2-5 many TRBV28 TRBD1 14 TGTGCCAGCAGGAGACAGGGTGGAGGAGAGACCCAGTACTTC CASRRQGGGETQYF
TRBJ1-1 many TRBV19 . 14 TGTGCCAGTAGTCCCCTCCCGGACTGGACTGAAGCTTTCTTT CASSPLPDWTEAFF
TRBJ2-5 many TRBV5-8 . 14 TGTGCCAGCAGCTTGGGGACTAACGTCAAGACCCAGTACTTC CASSLGTNVKTQYF
TRBJ2-5 many TRBV7-9 TRBD1 14 TGTGCCAGCAGCGAGGGACAGGCCCAAGAGACCCAGTACTTC CASSEGQAQETQYF
TRBJ1-1 . TRBV2 . 14 TGTGCCAGCAGTTCACTCCAGGTTAACACTGAAGCTTTCTTT CASSSLQVNTEAFF
TRBJ2-5 . TRBV29-1 . 16 TGTGCCAGTAGTATGGGCGGGCGGACAGTGAAAGAGACCCAGTACTTC CASSMGGRTVKETQYF
TRBJ2-7 . TRBV5-1 . 13 TGCGTCAGCAGCCAGGGGACAACCTACGAGCAGTACTTC CVSSQGTTYEQYF
TRBJ1-2 many TRBV2 . 11 TGTGCCAGCAGTGAGGCTCTGGAATACACCTTC CASSEALEYTF
TRBJ1-1 few TRBV6-5 . 17 TGTGCCAGCAGTTACGGTGTTTACTCGGTAGTGAACACTGAAGCTTTCTTT CASSYGVYSVVNTEAFF
TRBJ1-1 . TRBV25-1 . 13 TGTGCCAGCAGTGCTAGACCAACCTGGGAAGCTTTCTTT CASSARPTWEAFF
TRBJ1-3 many TRBV7-8 . 16 TGTGCCAGCAGCTTAGTTGGGGCCAACTCTGGAAACACCATATATTTT CASSLVGANSGNTIYF
TRBJ2-2 few TRBV5-5 TRBD1 14 TGTGCCAGCAGTTCGACAGGGATCCCCGGGGAGCTGTTTTTT CASSSTGIPGELFF
TRBJ2-7 few TRBV18 . 14 TGTGCCAGCTCGCGAGGGACTGGTGGGGGAGAGCAGTACTTC CASSRGTGGGEQYF
TRBJ2-7 many TRBV2 TRBD1 14 TGTGCCAGCAGTGTTCAGGGGGCGTCCTACGAGCAGTACTTC CASSVQGASYEQYF
TRBJ2-7 few TRBV2 TRBD2 16 TGTGCCAGCAGCGGGACTAGCGGATTATCATCCTACGAGCAGTACTTC CASSGTSGLSSYEQYF
TRBJ1-5 few TRBV9 . 17 TGTGCCAGCTCATACAGACAGACAGGAGATAGCAATCAGCCCCAGCATTTT CASSYRQTGDSNQPQHF
TRBJ1-1 few TRBV6-5 . 13 TGTGCCAGCAGTTACGACTTTGGCAGGGAAGCTTTCTTT CASSYDFGREAFF
TRBJ2-5 many TRBV4-1 TRBD2 13 TGCGCCAGCAGCCAACGGGGGGAGAAGACCCAGTACTTC CASSQRGEKTQYF
TRBJ1-2 many TRBV13 . 17 TGTGCCAGCAGCTTTACGAACGATCGACTCAAGGTCTATGGCTACACCTTC CASSFTNDRLKVYGYTF
TRBJ2-7 many TRBV10-3 TRBD1 13 TGTGCCATCAGGCCGGGACAGGGGGACGAGCAGTACTTC CAIRPGQGDEQYF
TRBJ1-4 . TRBV4-1 . 13 TGCGCCAGCAGCCAAGAAAGCAATGAAAAACTGTTTTTT CASSQESNEKLFF
TRBJ2-5 . TRBV7-2 . 16 TGTGCCAGCCGACCTACAGGGTCCCCGTACCAAGAGACCCAGTACTTC CASRPTGSPYQETQYF
TRBJ1-6 few TRBV18 . 12 TGTGCCAGCTCACCAAGAGGAATAGCCCTCCACTTT CASSPRGIALHF
TRBJ2-3 . TRBV2 . 14 TGTGCCAGCAGTGAGGCCAGGGCCCCAGATACGCAGTATTTT CASSEARAPDTQYF
TRBJ2-7 . TRBV20-1 TRBD2 12 TGCAGTGCTAGAGTGCCTAGCGGGGCTAAGTACTTC CSARVPSGAKYF
TRBJ2-7 few TRBV6-6 TRBD2 16 TGTGCCAGCAGTTACCGGACTAGCGGGCCCTCCTACGAGCAGTACTTC CASSYRTSGPSYEQYF
TRBJ1-3 . TRBV6-5 . 15 TGTGCCAGCAGTTTAGGAGGGCAGAATGGAAACACCATATATTTT CASSLGGQNGNTIYF
TRBJ1-6 many TRBV4-1 TRBD1 17 TGCGCCAGCAGCCAAGTAATGGACAGGGGATATAATTCACCCCTCCACTTT CASSQVMDRGYNSPLHF
TRBJ2-7 many TRBV6-5 . 13 TGTGCCAGCAGTACCCCAGTAGCGAACGAGCAGTACTTC CASSTPVANEQYF
TRBJ2-5 . TRBV2 . 14 TGTGCCAGCAGTGGGCCAGGTGACAATCAGCCCCAGTACTTC CASSGPGDNQPQYF
TRBJ2-7 many TRBV13 . 14 TGTGCCAGCAGCTTGGGACACGGGACGCGGGAGCAGTACTTC CASSLGHGTREQYF
TRBJ1-2 . TRBV29-1 TRBD1 12 TGCAGCTCAGGACAGGGATTATTTGGCTACACCTTC CSSGQGLFGYTF
TRBJ2-2 few TRBV19 TRBD2 17 TGTGCCACACAGCGCCCCGTCGGACTAGCGAACACCGGGGAGCTGTTTTTT CATQRPVGLANTGELFF
TRBJ1-5 . TRBV15 . 16 TGTGCCACCAGCAGGGATACAGGGATCAGCAATCAGCCCCAGCATTTT CATSRDTGISNQPQHF